This T cell receptor beta chain was captured in a study of PD-1 and CTLA-4 blockade in melanoma. The CDR3 has 17 residues. Germline lookup yields CDR1 MNHNY and CDR2 SVGAGI (reference sequence). With V trimmed by 5 bases and J by 0 bases, 7 bases remained unmatched. The method was immunoSEQ multiplex PCR; TCRdb's version includes in-frame clones alone and lacks a portion of them. The table includes around 31,000 clones, approximately 90% detected once. The receptor was isolated from a human donor with melanoma. The starting material was CD8+ T cells from peripheral blood, obtained from a patient given anti-PD-1 treatment. The rearrangement uses TRBV6-6 and TRBJ2-5; the match to TRBD2 covers 12 bases. As DNA, the CDR3 is TGTGCCAGCAGTCCGACTAGCGGGAGCGGGCACCAAGAGACCCAGTACTTC. Protein sequence: CASSPTSGSGHQETQYF.